Reported below is one T cell receptor beta chain. This sample is drawn from a study of vaccination and CD4 T cells after COVID-19. On the study more broadly: A positive SARS-CoV-2 nasal swab PCR result was recorded for each convalescent patient; about 9 were mild and one severe.

Time point defined: late sampling 161 to 241 days after vaccination in three convalescent patients. CDR1 and CDR2 from the germline V gene are LNHDA and SQIVND (reference sequence). V lost 5 bases, J lost 1 base, and 11 bases lay in between. CDR3 length equals 14 residues. In TCRdb, the PCR reads were re-called with MiXCR into one record per CDR3 protein. The table lists under 30,000 distinct CDR3 sequences, about 50% of them singletons. The TCR sequence derives from a human donor who had recovered from COVID-19. The starting material was CD4+ T cells from blood, obtained about 7 months after SARS-CoV-2 vaccination. V and J are TRBV19 and TRBJ1-1; no clear D. The CDR3, as DNA: TGTGCCAGTAGTCTTCCTCAGGCGAACACTGAAGCTTTCTTT. Its translation: CASSLPQANTEAFF.